This is a list of T cell receptor beta chains from one sample in a study of blood T cells in healthy people across ages. TCRdb processed the 5' RACE reads anew with MiXCR; each CDR3 protein has one entry. Of 600,000 to 1,000,000 distinct CDR3 sequences detected, roughly 50% appear once; the ten largest clones hold 22%. Input material: blood. Receptors were obtained from a man aged 25 to 40 in good health. Both conserved end residues are part of each CDR3. D genes are given only for firm matches. Rows may omit the clone size; those that give it use once, few, many or a size class.

v_call	d_call	clone_size	j_call	cdr3_length	cdr3_nt	cdr3_aa
TRBV6-2/TRBV6-3	-	-	TRBJ1-4	15	TGTGCCAGCTGCCGGACGCCCGCAACTAATGAAAAACTGTTTTTT	CASCRTPATNEKLFF
TRBV20-1	TRBD2	many	TRBJ2-5	12	TGCAGTGCACTAGCGGGGGGAGAGACCCAGTACTTC	CSALAGGETQYF
TRBV30	-	-	TRBJ1-6	12	TGTGCGGCGGGACTCAATAATTCACCCCTCCACTTT	CAAGLNNSPLHF
TRBV9	TRBD2	-	TRBJ2-3	15	TGTGCCAGCAGCGTCGGGGGGGGGATCACAGATACGCAGTATTTT	CASSVGGGITDTQYF
TRBV7-6	TRBD2	-	TRBJ2-7	14	TGTGCCAGCAGCATCCAGCGGGAGGGGGACGAGCAGTACTTC	CASSIQREGDEQYF
TRBV7-2	TRBD1	-	TRBJ2-3	18	TGTGCCAGCAGCTTATTGGGACAGGGAATGATTCGTACAGATACGCAGTATTTT	CASSLLGQGMIRTDTQYF
TRBV10-3	TRBD2	once	TRBJ2-7	19	TGTGCCATCAGTGAGTCGTTCACTAGCGGGGGGCCATACTCCTACGAGCAGTACTTC	CAISESFTSGGPYSYEQYF
TRBV4-3	TRBD1	-	TRBJ1-4	17	TGCGCCAGCAGCCGAAACAGGGGGCCTGCAACTAATGAAAAACTGTTTTTT	CASSRNRGPATNEKLFF
TRBV15	TRBD2	-	TRBJ2-5	15	TGTGCCACCAGCAGAGACCCAGCGGGAGATTCGCTGCAGTACTTC	CATSRDPAGDSLQYF
TRBV20-1	-	-	TRBJ1-1	14	TGCAGTGCTAGAGCGGGGCATTTGAACACTGAAGCTTTCTTT	CSARAGHLNTEAFF
TRBV2	-	-	TRBJ2-2	14	TGTGCCAGCGCCCCAGGGGTTAACACCGGGGAGCTGTTTTTT	CASAPGVNTGELFF
TRBV11-2	TRBD2	few	TRBJ2-7	15	TGTGCCAGCAGCCGAACTAGCGGTACGAACTACGAGCAGTACTTC	CASSRTSGTNYEQYF
TRBV4-3	-	-	TRBJ2-3	13	TGCGCCAGCAGCCCCGGGTGGGGAGATACGCAGTATTTT	CASSPGWGDTQYF
TRBV28	-	few	TRBJ2-3	16	TGTGCCAGCAGCTTAGCCGGGACGTGGGTCCCGGATACGCAGTATTTT	CASSLAGTWVPDTQYF
TRBV4-1	-	-	TRBJ2-1	13	TGCGCCAGCAGCCAGGTCTCAAACAATGAGCAGTTCTTC	CASSQVSNNEQFF
TRBV29-1	-	many	TRBJ2-7	11	TGCAGCGTGCAGAGTTCCTACGAGCAGTACTTC	CSVQSSYEQYF
TRBV16	-	-	TRBJ1-1	14	TGTGCCAGCAGTCAAGCAGGGAAGAACACTGAAGCTTTCTTT	CASSQAGKNTEAFF
TRBV5-6	-	once	TRBJ2-7	14	TGTGCCAGCAGCTTGGAAGCGTCTCTGGGAGAGCAGTACTTC	CASSLEASLGEQYF
TRBV18	-	-	TRBJ1-3	16	TGTGCCAGCTCCTCCGAGACTGCGAGTTCTGGAAACACCATATATTTT	CASSSETASSGNTIYF
TRBV7-2	-	-	TRBJ2-3	15	TGTGCCAGCAACTACTTAGCGTCCGCCCAGGGGACGCAGTATTTT	CASNYLASAQGTQYF
TRBV2	TRBD2	-	TRBJ2-3	15	TGTGCCAGCACCCTTGGACTAGCGACTTCGAATACGCAGTATTTT	CASTLGLATSNTQYF
TRBV6-5	TRBD1	-	TRBJ2-7	19	TGTGCCAGCAGTTACTCTGCCCTGAGGACAGGGGGTGCCCCCTACGAGCAGTACTTC	CASSYSALRTGGAPYEQYF
TRBV2	-	-	TRBJ2-5	15	TGTGCCAGCCAACTCCCGGGGTCGTCGAGAGAGACCCAGTACTTC	CASQLPGSSRETQYF
TRBV5-1	TRBD1	-	TRBJ2-3	15	TGCGCCACCCGGGCCGGGACAGGGGCATGGGATACGCAGTATTTT	CATRAGTGAWDTQYF
TRBV6-5	TRBD1	few	TRBJ1-5	15	TGTGCCAGCAGCCCGGGACAGGGTTATTCTCAGCCCCAGCATTTT	CASSPGQGYSQPQHF
TRBV20-1	-	few	TRBJ2-4	13	TGCAGTGCTAGAGAATCCCGGACAAACATTCAGTACTTC	CSARESRTNIQYF
TRBV21-1	-	few	TRBJ1-2	15	TGTGCCAGCAGCATTGGGGGGCGGGACCTTAGGAGCTACACCTTC	CASSIGGRDLRSYTF
TRBV4-3	-	-	TRBJ2-5	15	TGCGCCAGCAGCCAAGAAGTAACAGCCCAAGAGACCCAGTACTTC	CASSQEVTAQETQYF
TRBV20-1	TRBD1	-	TRBJ2-1	14	TGCAGTGCTCCCGGGGACAGCCCTTACAATGAGCAGTTCTTC	CSAPGDSPYNEQFF
TRBV10-3	-	few	TRBJ2-7	11	TGTGCCATCGGCAGCTCCTACGAGCAGTACTTC	CAIGSSYEQYF
TRBV7-6	-	-	TRBJ1-5	16	TGTGCCAGCAGCCTAGGGTCGGGGAGAGGGAATCAGCCCCAGCATTTT	CASSLGSGRGNQPQHF
TRBV20-1	-	-	TRBJ2-5	14	TGCAGTGCTAGACCCCGTGGGGTACAAGAGACCCAGTACTTC	CSARPRGVQETQYF
TRBV7-8	-	-	TRBJ1-6	14	TGTGCCAGCAGCTTATGGGACATTAATTCACCCCTCCACTTT	CASSLWDINSPLHF
TRBV20-1	-	-	TRBJ2-7	13	TGCAGTGCTACCGACTCTCAGACTACCGAGCAGTACTTC	CSATDSQTTEQYF
TRBV5-1	TRBD1	-	TRBJ1-2	13	TGCGCCAGCAGCCCCGGGACAGGCCACGGCTACACCTTC	CASSPGTGHGYTF
TRBV11-1	TRBD1	-	TRBJ1-1	15	TGTGCCAGCAGCCTTCGACAGGGCGTGAACACTGAAGCTTTCTTT	CASSLRQGVNTEAFF
TRBV2	-	-	TRBJ1-2	15	TGTGCCAGCAGTGGCCCAAGGCGGGGGATGAGAGGCTACACCTTC	CASSGPRRGMRGYTF
TRBV20-1	-	-	TRBJ2-5	13	TGCAGTGCTAGACAGGCGGGCCAAGAGACCCAGTACTTC	CSARQAGQETQYF
TRBV4-3	-	few	TRBJ2-2	14	TGCGCCAGCAGCCAAGTTAGTGGCCGAGGGGAGCTGTTTTTT	CASSQVSGRGELFF
TRBV7-2	-	-	TRBJ1-5	12	TGTGCCAGCAGCTTAGTGGGTACACCCAAGCATTTT	CASSLVGTPKHF
TRBV20-1	-	-	TRBJ1-2	13	TGCAGTGCTAGCACTCCACAAGGTCTTGGCTACACCTTC	CSASTPQGLGYTF
TRBV10-3	-	many	TRBJ2-7	13	TGTGCCATCAGTGTGACAGACAACTACGAGCAGTACTTC	CAISVTDNYEQYF
TRBV20-1	-	few	TRBJ2-7	13	TGCAGTGCTAGAGATAGGGAGCCCTACGAGCAGTACTTC	CSARDREPYEQYF
TRBV10-3	TRBD1	-	TRBJ2-1	17	TGTGCCATCAGTGACCTAGAGGACAGGGTGTTGGGCAATGAGCAGTTCTTC	CAISDLEDRVLGNEQFF
TRBV15	-	-	TRBJ2-4	13	TGTGCCACCGCCGAGATCACCAAAAACATTCAGTACTTC	CATAEITKNIQYF
TRBV4-2	TRBD2	-	TRBJ2-5	16	TGTGCCAGCAGCACAACGGGGGGTGAAGGAGGAGAGACCCAGTACTTC	CASSTTGGEGGETQYF
TRBV6-6	TRBD2	-	TRBJ2-5	17	TGTGCCAGCAGTTACAATCTAGCGGGAGGACCTCGGGAGACCCAGTACTTC	CASSYNLAGGPRETQYF
TRBV29-1	TRBD1	few	TRBJ2-7	16	TGCAGCGTTGAAGATCCCGGGACAGGAAACTCCTACGAGCAGTACTTC	CSVEDPGTGNSYEQYF
TRBV28	-	few	TRBJ2-7	12	TGTGCCAGCAGTCCTTACTCCTACGAGCAGTACTTC	CASSPYSYEQYF
TRBV20-1	TRBD1	once	TRBJ1-1	16	TGCAGTGCTAGAGATGGCCGAACAGGGGCGGGCACTGAAGCTTTCTTT	CSARDGRTGAGTEAFF
TRBV12-3/TRBV12-4	TRBD2	-	TRBJ2-5	15	TGTGCCAGCAGTTTTGTAGCGGGGGACCAAGAGACCCAGTACTTC	CASSFVAGDQETQYF
TRBV7-2	TRBD2	-	TRBJ2-7	16	TGTGCCAGCAGCTCAATGACTAGCGGGAGATTCTATGAGCAGTACTTC	CASSSMTSGRFYEQYF
TRBV25-1	-	few	TRBJ1-4	17	TGTGCCAGCAGTGACAGTGGTAGGGGAAGAACTAATGAAAAACTGTTTTTT	CASSDSGRGRTNEKLFF
TRBV27	-	few	TRBJ2-1	16	TGTGCCAGCAGTCCAACGGGCGGGCCGGCGGTCGATGAGCAGTTCTTC	CASSPTGGPAVDEQFF
TRBV4-3	-	few	TRBJ2-1	13	TGCGCCAGCAGCCAAGAAGGGGCGTATGAGCAGTTCTTC	CASSQEGAYEQFF
TRBV5-1	-	few	TRBJ2-6	17	TGCGCCAGCAGCTTGGAACACCTTAACTCTGGGGCCAACGTCCTGACTTTC	CASSLEHLNSGANVLTF
TRBV5-1	-	-	TRBJ2-1	16	TGCGCCAGCAGCTTGGTAAGCAGGGGAAAAGACAATGAGCAGTTCTTC	CASSLVSRGKDNEQFF